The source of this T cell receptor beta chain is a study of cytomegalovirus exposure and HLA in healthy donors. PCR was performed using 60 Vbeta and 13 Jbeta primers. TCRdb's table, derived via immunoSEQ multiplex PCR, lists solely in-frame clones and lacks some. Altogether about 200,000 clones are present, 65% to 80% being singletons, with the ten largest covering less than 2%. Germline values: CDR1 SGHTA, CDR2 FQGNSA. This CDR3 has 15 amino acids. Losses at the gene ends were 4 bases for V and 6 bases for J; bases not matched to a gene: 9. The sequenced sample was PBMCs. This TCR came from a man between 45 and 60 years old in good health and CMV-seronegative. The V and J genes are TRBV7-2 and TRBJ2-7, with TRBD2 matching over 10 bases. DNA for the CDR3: TGTGCCAGCAGCTGGAGGACTAGCGGATCCCTCGAGCAGTACTTC. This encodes CASSWRTSGSLEQYF.